Listed here are 25 T cell receptor beta chains from one sample, sequenced in a study of T cells in Graves' hyperthyroidism and ophthalmopathy. There were TCR beta CDR3 regions amplified from RNA transcripts. TCR CDR3 underwent first-round RT-PCR with the HTBI primer set. TCRdb fed the multiplex PCR reads into MiXCR, producing one record per CDR3 protein. The data hold 620,000 or so distinct CDR3 sequences, with about 14% observed a single time. Sequenced sample: blood. The receptor source for this set is a woman aged 50 to 60 with Graves' ophthalmopathy.

In its sample, this clonotype was seen many times. V is TRBV28 and J is TRBJ2-3; TRBD2 matches 13 bases. This CDR3 spans 18 amino acids. The trim removed 5 bases at V and 8 bases at J, leaving 16 bases unmatched. CDR1 and CDR2 (germline): MDHEN, SYDVKM. As DNA, the CDR3 is TGTGCCAGCAGTCTGCCCCGGACTAGCGGGAGATCACAAGTTACGCAGTATTTT. Translating it yields CASSLPRTSGRSQVTQYF.

This clonotype turned up a few times. The chain links TRBV28 to TRBJ1-1, with a weak D call TRBD1 (5 bases). Between the trimmed V and J ends, which lost 9 bases and 1 base, there was a span of 15 bases. The germline V gene has CDR1 MDHEN and CDR2 SYDVKM. The CDR3 is made up of 14 amino acids. The CDR3 loop is CASREGLRNTEAFF. CDR3 coding DNA: TGTGCCAGTCGGGAGGGACTACGGAACACTGAAGCTTTCTTT.

This clonotype has a count of ten or more. CDR3 loop: CASSSTSGRQTQYF. The CDR3 nucleotides are TGTGCCAGCAGCTCGACTAGCGGGAGACAGACCCAGTACTTC. The rearrangement joins TRBV11-1 to TRBJ2-5; 12 positions match TRBD2. CDR1 and CDR2 from the germline V gene are SGHAT and FQDESV (reference sequence). The CDR3 is made up of 14 amino acids. The J segment lost 6 bases and the V segment lost 4 bases, leaving 3 bases of the junction unmatched.

The rearrangement uses TRBV12-5 and TRBJ1-2; no clear D. The CDR3 sequence is 13 residues long. The V gene lost 2 bases and the J gene lost 2 bases, with 6 bases spanning the gap. Germline CDR1 reads LGHNT; CDR2 reads FRNRAP. For the CDR3, the DNA is TGTGCTAGTGGTTTGCTGGGGAACTATGGCTACACCTTC. It is translated as CASGLLGNYGYTF.

The V gene is TRBV7-9, the J gene TRBJ2-1, with D perhaps matching TRBD2 (5 bases). The CDR3 loop spans 16 amino acids. Germline CDR1 is SEHNR and CDR2 is FQNEAQ (reference sequence). Trimming took 6 bases from V and 0 from J, leaving 15 bases between them. CDR3 DNA sequence: TGTGCCAGCAGTCAACACCTTGGGAGCTCCTACAATGAGCAGTTCTTC. It is translated as CASSQHLGSSYNEQFF.

This clonotype showed up many times. This chain links TRBV28 with TRBJ2-2; 9 bases fit TRBD1. The germline gives CDR1 MDHEN, CDR2 SYDVKM. V lost 3 bases and J lost 7; bases outside the gene matches: 6. This CDR3 has 15 residues. CDR3 bases: TGTGCCAGCAGTTTGGGACAGGGAGATGACGGGGAGCTGTTTTTT. It codes for CASSLGQGDDGELFF. The full variable domain, with the rest looked up from reference TRBV28 and TRBJ2-2, is DVKVTQSSRYLVKRTGEKVFLECVQDMDHENMFWYRQDPGLGLRLIYFSYDVKMKEKGDIPEGYSVSREKKERFSLILESASTNQTSMYLCASSLGQGDDGELFFGEGSRLTVL.

This clonotype was counted many times. The J gene is TRBJ2-7, the V gene TRBV28; 12 nucleotides align to TRBD2. The CDR3 runs to 17 residues. Trimming at V came to 7 bases and at J to 4 bases, leaving 14 bases not matched to a gene. Germline V gene sequence: CDR1 MDHEN, CDR2 SYDVKM. This CDR3 is CASTTIGGLAGPYEQYF. As DNA, the CDR3 is TGTGCCAGCACAACCATTGGAGGACTAGCGGGACCATACGAGCAGTACTTC.

This clonotype occurred many times. The rearrangement joins TRBV28 to TRBJ2-7; 8 nucleotides match TRBD1. Germline V lookup: CDR1 MDHEN, CDR2 SYDVKM. This CDR3 spans 16 amino acids. Unmatched junction bases numbered 7, after V lost 2 bases and J lost 1 base. The CDR3 nucleotides read TGTGCCAGCAGTTTACCATGGGGACAGGAGTCCTACGAGCAGTACTTC. Protein: CASSLPWGQESYEQYF.

This clonotype was detected ten times or more. This chain connects TRBV6-2 or TRBV6-3 to TRBJ1-5, with D uncertain. There are 12 residues in the CDR3. Germline CDR1 and CDR2: MNHEY and SVGEGT. Between the trimmed V and J ends, which lost 4 bases and 9 bases, there was a span of 10 bases. As DNA, the CDR3 is TGTGCCAGCAGTTCCCGGGTGAGGCCCCAGCATTTT. Protein sequence: CASSSRVRPQHF.

This clonotype was seen a few times. CDR3 amino acids: CASSGWRSSYEQYF. CDR3 nucleotides: TGTGCCAGCAGTGGATGGAGGAGCTCCTACGAGCAGTACTTC. The chain recombines TRBV6-1 with TRBJ2-7; D might be TRBD2 (5 bases). The CDR3 has 14 amino acids. Trimming removed 4 bases at V and 0 bases at J, with 10 bases between. The germline V gene encodes CDR1 MNHNS and CDR2 SASEGT.

Remarks on this clonotype: A read error may be the cause here, since a much bigger clone is one base away. The V call is TRBV2, the J call TRBJ2-7; a weak D match, TRBD2 (5 bases). From germline, CDR1 is SNHLY and CDR2 FYNNEI. Trimming took off 10 bases at V and 2 bases at J, with 15 bases between the two ends. This CDR3 spans 13 amino acids. CDR3 coding DNA: TGTGCCAATAAAGGTCTGGGAGCCTACGAGCAGTACTTC. Encoded protein: CANKGLGAYEQYF.

The chain recombines TRBV9 with TRBJ2-6; the match to TRBD2 covers 14 bases. With 6 bases clipped from V and 2 bases from J, the junction kept 10 bases outside the gene matches. The germline V gene encodes CDR1 SGDLS and CDR2 YYNGEE. The CDR3 length is 19 residues. CDR3 protein: CASNEAGTSGSTGANVLTF. CDR3 in DNA: TGTGCCAGCAACGAGGCGGGGACTAGCGGGAGCACTGGGGCCAACGTCCTGACTTTC.

This chain joins TRBV28 and TRBJ1-1; D perhaps matches TRBD1 (6 bases). There are 15 residues in the CDR3. CDR1 and CDR2 from the germline V gene are MDHEN and SYDVKM. The germline V and J ends were trimmed by 5 bases and 4 bases, with 17 bases remaining between them. CDR3 in DNA: TGTGCCAGCAGTCCCCCCGGGATAGGGGGCACTGAAGCTTTCTTT. Amino acid sequence: CASSPPGIGGTEAFF.

Ten or more counts support this clonotype. The chain recombines TRBV6-5 with TRBJ1-3, with a possible D match to TRBD1 (5 bases). Germline-derived CDR1 and CDR2 are MNHEY and SVGAGI. The CDR3 runs 18 residues. V gave up 0 bases and J gave up 4 bases, with 19 bases separating them. The CDR3 nucleotides are TGTGCCAGCAGTTACTCGCGTAATTCTTGGGACGGCGGAAACACCATATATTTT. Residues: CASSYSRNSWDGGNTIYF.

In its sample, this clonotype was seen many times. This rearrangement joins TRBV28 to TRBJ2-7, with TRBD1 matching over 7 bases. With V trimmed by 6 bases and J by 0 bases, 11 bases remained unmatched. Germline V gene data show CDR1 as MDHEN and CDR2 as SYDVKM. This CDR3 is built from 16 residues. The CDR3 DNA reads as TGTGCCAGCAGCTTAGACAGGGTCCCTATCTCCTACGAGCAGTACTTC. This translates into CASSLDRVPISYEQYF.

The sample holds a few counts of this clonotype. This sequence joins TRBV11-3 and TRBJ2-7; a weak D match, TRBD1 (5 bases). V lost 1 base and J lost 3, with 10 bases in between. Germline CDR1 and CDR2: SGHNT and YENEEA. This CDR3 is built from 14 residues. DNA for the CDR3: TGTGCCAGCAGCTTAGCCGCACAGGTCTACGAGCAGTACTTC. Translation gives CASSLAAQVYEQYF.

In this sample, this clonotype turned up a few times. Germline is not matched at one junction end, which may reflect a read error. The chain recombines TRBV18 with TRBJ1-2; TRBD1 agrees at 10 bases. CDR1 and CDR2 from the germline V gene are KGHSH and LQKENI. This CDR3 is 18 amino acids long. CDR3 DNA sequence: TGCGCCAGCTCACTACGGACAGGGGGTTTGAAAGCTAACTATGGCTACACCTTC. Translation: CASSLRTGGLKANYGYTF.

There are many counts of this clonotype. CDR3 in amino acids: CASSLDTGTGNTIYF. CDR3 nucleotide sequence: TGTGCCAGCAGCTTAGATACCGGTACCGGAAACACCATATATTTT. The chain is built from TRBV7-2 and TRBJ1-3, with D unclear. The CDR3 extends over 15 amino acids. Trimming removed 1 base at V and 4 bases at J, with 11 bases between. The germline V gene has CDR1 SGHTA and CDR2 FQGNSA.

This clonotype was recorded many times. V and J are TRBV3-1 and TRBJ2-1; TRBD1 matches 8 bases. Germline V gives CDR1 LGHDT, CDR2 YNNKEL (reference sequence). Trimming took 5 bases from V and 15 from J; bases not matched to a gene: 9. This CDR3 spans 12 amino acids. The CDR3 bases are TGTGCCAGCAGCATCCTCAGACAGGGGATGTTCTTC. It encodes CASSILRQGMFF.

This clonotype came up many times. The CDR3 sequence: CASSLMGPNTNEQFF. The CDR3 DNA reads as TGTGCCAGCAGTTTAATGGGACCTAACACCAATGAGCAGTTCTTC. This chain links TRBV27 with TRBJ2-1; possibly TRBD1 or TRBD2 for D (5 bases each). V lost 2 bases and J 6 bases, leaving 14 bases between the germline ends. Looked up from germline, CDR1 is MNHEY and CDR2 is SMNVEV (reference sequence). The CDR3 is made up of 15 amino acids.

This clonotype was detected a few times. The chain's CDR3 is CASHPRSPRNSPLHF. For the CDR3, the DNA is TGTGCCAGCCACCCTCGATCGCCCCGAAATTCACCCCTCCACTTT. J is TRBJ1-6 and V is TRBV6-1; D is uncertain. V was trimmed by 8 bases and J by 7 bases, leaving 18 bases between them. The CDR3 extends over 15 amino acids. CDR1 and CDR2 (germline): MNHNS, SASEGT.

The table lists this clonotype with a few counts. The chain carries TRBV4-3 and TRBJ2-7, with D tentatively TRBD1 (6 bases). Trimming stripped 3 bases from V and 6 bases from J, with 15 bases between. Per germline, CDR1 LGHNA and CDR2 YSLEER. This CDR3 has 14 amino acids. Here the CDR3 reads CASSQGASSVEQYF. CDR3 DNA sequence: TGCGCCAGCAGCCAGGGGGCCTCGTCCGTCGAGCAGTACTTC.

V gene TRBV6-5 combines with J gene TRBJ2-7; D is ambiguous. Looked up from germline, CDR1 is MNHEY and CDR2 is SVGAGI. V was shortened by 0 bases and J by 2 bases, with 14 bases between the two germline ends. This CDR3 has 16 residues. This chain's CDR3 is CASSYSKGGSTYEQYF. In nucleotides, the CDR3 is TGTGCCAGCAGTTACTCGAAAGGCGGTTCCACCTACGAGCAGTACTTC.

This clonotype was picked up many times. The chain employs TRBV28 and TRBJ2-3; the D is unclear. The CDR3 is 11 residues long. In germline, CDR1 is MDHEN, CDR2 SYDVKM. Trimming shortened V by 10 bases and J by 4 bases, and 9 bases separated the two germline ends. DNA of the CDR3: TGTGCCACCAATAACGCAGATACGCAGTATTTT. Translating gives CATNNADTQYF.

The V and J genes are TRBV9 and TRBJ2-3; 12 positions agree with TRBD2. Germline CDR1 and CDR2: SGDLS and YYNGEE. Losses at the gene ends were 0 bases for V and 5 bases for J; bases not matched to a gene: 4. The CDR3 runs to 16 residues. The CDR3 loop reads CASSVALAGGRDTQYF. The CDR3 region has the DNA TGTGCCAGCAGCGTAGCCCTAGCGGGAGGGCGAGATACGCAGTATTTT. Full variable domain (rest looked up from reference TRBV9 and TRBJ2-3): DSGVTQTPKHLITATGQRVTLRCSPRSGDLSVYWYQQSLDQGLQFLIQYYNGEERAKGNILERFSAQQFPDLHSELNLSSLELGDSALYFCASSVALAGGRDTQYFGPGTRLTVL.